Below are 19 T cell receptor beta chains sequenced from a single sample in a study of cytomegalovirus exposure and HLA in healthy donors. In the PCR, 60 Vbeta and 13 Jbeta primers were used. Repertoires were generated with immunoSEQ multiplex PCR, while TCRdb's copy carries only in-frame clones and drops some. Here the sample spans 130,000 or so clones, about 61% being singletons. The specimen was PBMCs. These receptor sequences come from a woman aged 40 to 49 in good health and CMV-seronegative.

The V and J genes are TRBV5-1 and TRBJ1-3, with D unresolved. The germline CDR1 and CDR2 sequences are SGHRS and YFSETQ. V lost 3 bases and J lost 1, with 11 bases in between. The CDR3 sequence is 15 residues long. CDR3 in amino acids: CASSSEGGSGNTIYF. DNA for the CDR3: TGCGCCAGCAGCTCAGAAGGAGGTTCTGGAAACACCATATATTTT.

The CDR3 sequence is CAAHRDKGTGELFF. CDR3 DNA: TGTGCCGCCCACAGGGATAAAGGCACCGGGGAGCTGTTTTTT. The rearrangement joins TRBV30 to TRBJ2-2, with a tentative D call TRBD1 (6 bases). Trimming took 8 bases from V and 4 from J, leaving 17 bases between them. Germline V gives CDR1 GTSNPN, CDR2 SVGIG (reference sequence). CDR3 length equals 14 residues. Together with reference TRBV30 and TRBJ2-2, the CDR3 gives the full variable domain: SQTIHQWPATLVQPVGSPLSLECTVEGTSNPNLYWYRQAAGRGLQLLFYSVGIGQISSEVPQNLSASRPQDRQFILSSKKLLLSDSGFYLCAAHRDKGTGELFFGEGSRLTVL.

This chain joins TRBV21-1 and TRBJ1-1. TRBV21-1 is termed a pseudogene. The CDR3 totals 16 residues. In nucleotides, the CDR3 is TGTGCCAGCAGCAAACGAGTAAGAGGGATGAACACTGAAGCTTTCTTT. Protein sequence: CASSKRVRGMNTEAFF.

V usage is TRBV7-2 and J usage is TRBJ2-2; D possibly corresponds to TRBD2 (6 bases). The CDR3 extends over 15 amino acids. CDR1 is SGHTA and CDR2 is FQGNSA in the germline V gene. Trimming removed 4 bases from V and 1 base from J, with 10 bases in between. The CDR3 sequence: CASSSWTMNTGELFF. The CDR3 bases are TGTGCCAGCAGCTCTTGGACTATGAACACCGGGGAGCTGTTTTTT.

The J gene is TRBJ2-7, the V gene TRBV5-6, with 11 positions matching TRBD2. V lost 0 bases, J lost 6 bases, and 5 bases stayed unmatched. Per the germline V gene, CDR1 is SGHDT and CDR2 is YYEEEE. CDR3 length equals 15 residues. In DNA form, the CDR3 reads TGTGCCAGCAGCTTGGTTCCGACTAGCGGGGCCGAGCAGTACTTC. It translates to CASSLVPTSGAEQYF.

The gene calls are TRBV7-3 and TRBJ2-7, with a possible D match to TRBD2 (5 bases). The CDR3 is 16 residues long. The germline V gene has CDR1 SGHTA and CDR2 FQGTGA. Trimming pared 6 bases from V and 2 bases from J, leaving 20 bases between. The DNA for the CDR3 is TGTGCCAGCAGACCCCCGAGGCTCGGGAACACCTACGAGCAGTACTTC. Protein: CASRPPRLGNTYEQYF.

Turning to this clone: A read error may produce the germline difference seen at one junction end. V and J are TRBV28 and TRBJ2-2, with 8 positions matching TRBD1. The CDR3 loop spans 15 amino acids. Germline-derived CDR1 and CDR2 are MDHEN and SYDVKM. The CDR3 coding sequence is TGTGCCAGCAGTCTCCCCGGACAGGGCACCGGGGAGCCGTTTTTT. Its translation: CASSLPGQGTGEPFF.

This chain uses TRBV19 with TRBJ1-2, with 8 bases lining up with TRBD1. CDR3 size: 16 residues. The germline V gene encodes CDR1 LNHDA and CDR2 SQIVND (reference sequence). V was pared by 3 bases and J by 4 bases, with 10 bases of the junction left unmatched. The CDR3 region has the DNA TGTGCCAGTAGTATCGCTCCCGGGACAGGAATCTATGGCTACACCTTC. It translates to CASSIAPGTGIYGYTF. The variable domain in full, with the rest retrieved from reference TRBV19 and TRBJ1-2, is DGGITQSPKYLFRKEGQNVTLSCEQNLNHDAMYWYRQDPGQGLRLIYYSQIVNDFQKGDIAEGYSVSREKKESFPLTVTSAQKNPTAFYLCASSIAPGTGIYGYTFGSGTRLTVV.

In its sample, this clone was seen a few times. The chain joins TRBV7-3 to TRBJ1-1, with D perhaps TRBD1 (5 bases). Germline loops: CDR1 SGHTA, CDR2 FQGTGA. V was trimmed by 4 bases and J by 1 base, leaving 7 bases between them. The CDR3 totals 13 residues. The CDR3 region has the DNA TGTGCCAGCAGCTCGGACAAGAACACTGAAGCTTTCTTT. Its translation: CASSSDKNTEAFF.

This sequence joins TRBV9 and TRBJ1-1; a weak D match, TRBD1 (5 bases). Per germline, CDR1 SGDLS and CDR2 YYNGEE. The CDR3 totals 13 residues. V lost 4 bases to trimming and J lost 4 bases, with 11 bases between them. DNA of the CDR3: TGTGCCAGCAGCTTCCAGGGTGTCACTGAAGCTTTCTTT. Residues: CASSFQGVTEAFF. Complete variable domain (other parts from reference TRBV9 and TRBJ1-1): DSGVTQTPKHLITATGQRVTLRCSPRSGDLSVYWYQQSLDQGLQFLIQYYNGEERAKGNILERFSAQQFPDLHSELNLSSLELGDSALYFCASSFQGVTEAFFGQGTRLTVV.

The CDR3 loop reads CAISELGPGDVTDTQYF. In DNA form, the CDR3 reads TGTGCCATCAGTGAGTTGGGGCCAGGGGACGTGACAGATACGCAGTATTTT. This chain links TRBV10-3 with TRBJ2-3, with D possibly matching TRBD1 (6 bases). Germline V gene data show CDR1 as ENHRY and CDR2 as SYGVKD. CDR3 size: 17 residues. The germline V and J ends were trimmed by 1 base and 3 bases, with 17 bases remaining between them.

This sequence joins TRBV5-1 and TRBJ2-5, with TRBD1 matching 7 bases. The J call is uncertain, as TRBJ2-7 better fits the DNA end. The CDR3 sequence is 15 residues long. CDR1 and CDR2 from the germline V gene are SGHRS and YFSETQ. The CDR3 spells CASSLGPGQSYEQYF. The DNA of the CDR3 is TGCGCCAGCAGCTTAGGCCCGGGACAGTCCTACGAGCAGTACTTC.

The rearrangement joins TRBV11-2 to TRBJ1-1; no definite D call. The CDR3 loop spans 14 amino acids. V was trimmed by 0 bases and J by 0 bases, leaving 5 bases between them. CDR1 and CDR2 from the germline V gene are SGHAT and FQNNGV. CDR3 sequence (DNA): TGTGCCAGCAGCTTAGACATCATGAACACTGAAGCTTTCTTT. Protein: CASSLDIMNTEAFF.

This chain's CDR3 is CASSLAVTQGLEEQFF. The CDR3 nucleotides are TGTGCCAGCAGCTTAGCGGTCACTCAGGGATTGGAGGAGCAGTTCTTC. The V call is TRBV7-9, the J call TRBJ2-1; TRBD1 might be the D (5 bases). Deletions cut 0 bases from V and 10 bases from J, with 19 bases between. CDR1 SEHNR and CDR2 FQNEAQ come from the germline V gene (reference sequence). The CDR3 covers 16 residues.

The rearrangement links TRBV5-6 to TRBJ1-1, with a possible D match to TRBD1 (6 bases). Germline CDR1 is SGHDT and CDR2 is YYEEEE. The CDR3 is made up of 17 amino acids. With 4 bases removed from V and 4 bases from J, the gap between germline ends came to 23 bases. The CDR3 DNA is TGTGCCAGCAGCCCGGGAGGGGGAGTTTTGGAGGCCACTGAAGCTTTCTTT. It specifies CASSPGGGVLEATEAFF.

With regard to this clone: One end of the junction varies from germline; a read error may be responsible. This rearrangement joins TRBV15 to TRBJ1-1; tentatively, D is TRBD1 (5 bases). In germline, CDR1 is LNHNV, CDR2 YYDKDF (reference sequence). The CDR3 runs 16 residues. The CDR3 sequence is CATSRDRGSPNAEAFF. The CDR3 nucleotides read TGTGCCACCAGCAGAGATCGGGGGTCCCCGAACGCTGAAGCTTTCTTT.

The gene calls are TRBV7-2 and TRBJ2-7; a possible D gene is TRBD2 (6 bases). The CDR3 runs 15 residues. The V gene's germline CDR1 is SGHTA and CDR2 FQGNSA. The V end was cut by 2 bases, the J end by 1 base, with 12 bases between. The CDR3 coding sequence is TGTGCCAGCAGCTTAAGGTGGGGGGATTCCTACGAGCAGTACTTC. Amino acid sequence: CASSLRWGDSYEQYF.

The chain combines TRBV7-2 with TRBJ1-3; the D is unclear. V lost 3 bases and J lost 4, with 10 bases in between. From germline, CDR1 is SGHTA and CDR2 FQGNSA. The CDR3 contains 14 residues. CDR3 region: CASSLEVAGNTIYF. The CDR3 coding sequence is TGTGCCAGCAGCTTGGAGGTAGCCGGAAACACCATATATTTT.

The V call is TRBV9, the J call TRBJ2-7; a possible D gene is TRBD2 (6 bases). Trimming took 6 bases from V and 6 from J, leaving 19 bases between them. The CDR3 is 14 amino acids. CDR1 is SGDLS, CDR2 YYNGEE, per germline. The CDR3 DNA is TGTGCCAGCACGCGGGACGGGGGAAACGCCGAGCAGTACTTC. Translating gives CASTRDGGNAEQYF.